Listed below are T cell receptor beta chains from one sample, sequenced in a study of cytomegalovirus exposure and HLA in healthy donors. Using immunoSEQ multiplex PCR, the repertoire was profiled, and TCRdb retains in-frame clones only, with some absent. The data show approximately 120,000 clones, and the top ten clones hold 1%. What was sequenced was PBMCs. Source of these receptors: a man in his late teens or twenties in good health and CMV-seronegative. CDR3s include the opening cysteine and the closing phenylalanine or tryptophan. D genes are given only for firm matches.

V	J	D	DNA	CDR3
TRBV10-1	TRBJ2-5	TRBD1	TGCGCCAGCAGTGAGTCGAACAGGGGTCGCGAGACCCAGTACTTC	CASSESNRGRETQYF
TRBV18	TRBJ2-2	TRBD1	TGTGCCAGCTCACCGCTCGCAGGGGGCGAGACCGGGGAGCTGTTTTTT	CASSPLAGGETGELFF
TRBV10-1	TRBJ1-2	TRBD1	TGCGCCAGCAGTCCCTCGACAGGGAATGGCTACACCTTC	CASSPSTGNGYTF
TRBV6-1	TRBJ2-7	-	TGTGCCAGCAGTGAAGGGTACCCTACAGCCTACGAGCAGTACTTC	CASSEGYPTAYEQYF
TRBV2	TRBJ2-7	TRBD2	TGTGCCACAGGCTTCGGGAGCGGGGCCACTATCTACGAGCAGTACTTC	CATGFGSGATIYEQYF
TRBV27	TRBJ1-2	-	TGTGCCAGCAGTTCTCTTTCCCATGGCTACACCTTC	CASSSLSHGYTF
TRBV16	TRBJ2-7	-	TGTGCCAGCAGCATTTTAGAGTCCTCCTACGAGCAGTACTTC	CASSILESSYEQYF
TRBV19	TRBJ2-2	-	TGTGCCAGTAGTCACGCGCAGGGTCCCGGGGAGCTGTTTTTT	CASSHAQGPGELFF
TRBV7-8	TRBJ1-1	-	TGTGCCAGCAGCTCCCTAAGGAGGAGCTTCAATGAAGCTTTCTTT	CASSSLRRSFNEAFF
TRBV25-1	TRBJ2-7	TRBD1	TGTGCCAGCAGAACGACAGGGAGCTCCTACGAGCAGTACTTC	CASRTTGSSYEQYF
TRBV6-1	TRBJ2-7	TRBD1	TGTGCCAGCAGTGTCCGGGACAGGGCCTACGAGCAGTACTTC	CASSVRDRAYEQYF
TRBV15	TRBJ2-3	TRBD1	TGTGCCACCAGCAGATCGACAGGGATCGGCACAGATACGCAGTATTTT	CATSRSTGIGTDTQYF
TRBV18	TRBJ1-1	TRBD1	TGTGCCAGCTCATCTCGGACAGGCGAGAACACTGAAGCTTTCTTT	CASSSRTGENTEAFF
TRBV9	TRBJ2-5	TRBD2	TGTGCCAGCAGCTTGGGACTAGCGGACCAAGAGACCCAGTACTTC	CASSLGLADQETQYF
TRBV30	TRBJ2-7	-	TGTGCCTGGAGTTTACAGTTCCACGAGCAGTACTTC	CAWSLQFHEQYF
TRBV11-3	TRBJ1-6	-	TGTGCCAGCAGCTTAGACACGGGGAATAATTCACCCCTCCACTTT	CASSLDTGNNSPLHF
TRBV4-1	TRBJ2-7	TRBD2	TGCGCCAGCAGCCAAGCTGGACTAGCGGGGGGCCACGAGCAGTACTTC	CASSQAGLAGGHEQYF
TRBV19	TRBJ2-7	-	TGTGCCAGTAGTATTCGGGGCGAGCAGTACTTC	CASSIRGEQYF
TRBV27	TRBJ1-5	TRBD1	TGTGCCAGCAGTGCGCAGGGGGCCGGTGGACAGCCCCAGCATTTT	CASSAQGAGGQPQHF
TRBV29-1	TRBJ1-2	-	TGCAGCGCGGTGACCGGGACACCTAACTATGGCTACACCTTC	CSAVTGTPNYGYTF
TRBV27	TRBJ1-1	-	TGTGCCAGCAGTTACGGGACACCGAACACTGAAGCTTTCTTT	CASSYGTPNTEAFF
TRBV29-1	TRBJ2-2	-	TGCAGCACCTACAGGAACACCGGGGAGCTGTTTTTT	CSTYRNTGELFF
TRBV18	TRBJ2-7	TRBD1	TGTGCCAGCTCACCTGCGGCAGGGGGGACAGGGGCCTACGAGCAGTACTTC	CASSPAAGGTGAYEQYF
TRBV30	TRBJ2-7	-	TGTGCCTGGAGTTACGGAGAGGGGGGGGTCGAGCAGTACTTC	CAWSYGEGGVEQYF
TRBV11-2	TRBJ1-4	TRBD1	TGTGCCAGCAGCTCAAGGGACAGGGTGGGTGAAAAACTGTTTTTT	CASSSRDRVGEKLFF
TRBV18	TRBJ2-1	TRBD2	TGTGCCAGCTCACTACAATCCGGGACTAGCGGGACTTCCTACAATGAGCAGTTCTTC	CASSLQSGTSGTSYNEQFF
TRBV4-1	TRBJ2-5	-	TGCGCCAGCAGACAAGAAGGGGTTGGCGAGACCCAGTACTTC	CASRQEGVGETQYF
TRBV28	TRBJ1-2	-	TGTGCCAGCAGTTCCCCACCGGGAGGAAGTTCGAACTATGGCTACACCTTC	CASSSPPGGSSNYGYTF
TRBV5-1	TRBJ1-6	TRBD1	TGCGCCAGCAGCTCACACCTGCAGGGGGCTCTGGATAATTCACCCCTCCACTTT	CASSSHLQGALDNSPLHF
TRBV30	TRBJ1-1	-	TGTGCCTGGAGTTCCACGACAAGGGAAGCTTTCTTT	CAWSSTTREAFF
TRBV6-1	TRBJ1-2	TRBD1	TGTGCCAGCAGCGAAGACAGGGAATCCCACTACTATGGCTACACCTTC	CASSEDRESHYYGYTF
TRBV7-9	TRBJ2-7	TRBD1	TGTGCCAGCAGCTTAGCGTTCGGGACAGGGGGCTACGAGCAGTACTTC	CASSLAFGTGGYEQYF
TRBV13	TRBJ1-1	TRBD1	TGTGCCAGCAGCACCTCCCGACAGGGCAACACTGAAGCTTTCTTT	CASSTSRQGNTEAFF
TRBV14	TRBJ2-1	TRBD2	TGTGCCAGCAGCCAAGTCTCGTGGCGGGAGTGGGTGAATGAGCAGTTCTTC	CASSQVSWREWVNEQFF
TRBV29-1	TRBJ1-2	TRBD1	TGCAGCGTTTCGGACAGGGCTAACTATGGCTACACCTTC	CSVSDRANYGYTF
TRBV18	TRBJ2-5	TRBD1	TGTGCCAGCTCACCACCCGGGACAGGGTTAAAAGAGACCCAGTACTTC	CASSPPGTGLKETQYF
TRBV7-2	TRBJ2-2	-	TGTGCCAGCAGCCCTCAAAGCCCAGGGAACACCGGGGAGCTGTTTTTT	CASSPQSPGNTGELFF
TRBV6-1	TRBJ2-7	TRBD1	TGTGCCAGCAGTGAAGTAGTACAGGGGTTGTGGGAGCAGTACTTC	CASSEVVQGLWEQYF
TRBV10-2	TRBJ1-4	-	TGCGCCAGCAGAGGGTCGCGGGCAACTAATGAAAAACTGTTTTTT	CASRGSRATNEKLFF
TRBV5-6	TRBJ2-7	-	TGTGCCAGCAGCCAGGACAGTTCCTACGAGCAGTACTTC	CASSQDSSYEQYF
TRBV27	TRBJ2-3	TRBD2	TGTGCCAGCAGCAGTAGCGGGAGGGCCACAGATACGCAGTATTTT	CASSSSGRATDTQYF
TRBV29-1	TRBJ2-3	-	TGCAGCGTTGAAAAGGGGATTAGCACAGATACGCAGTATTTT	CSVEKGISTDTQYF
TRBV19	TRBJ1-4	-	TGTGCCAGTAGTTTCCAACAGTTAAGAAATGAAAAACTGTTTTTT	CASSFQQLRNEKLFF
TRBV30	TRBJ1-4	-	TGTGCCTGGAGTGTGGGTAGTCGGGGGACCACCGGTGGCCTAAAACTGTTTTTT	CAWSVGSRGTTGGLKLFF
TRBV7-9	TRBJ1-4	-	TGTGCCAGCAGCTTAGCGACCGAGGGAACTAATGAAAAACTGTTTTTT	CASSLATEGTNEKLFF
TRBV6-5	TRBJ1-2	TRBD1	TGTGCCAGCAGGACAGGGCTTAACTATGGCTACACCTTC	CASRTGLNYGYTF
TRBV7-9	TRBJ2-7	-	TGTGCCAGCAGCTCACAATTAGCGGCCTACGAGCAGTACTTC	CASSSQLAAYEQYF
TRBV10-3	TRBJ2-7	TRBD2	TGTGCCACCTCAGGACTAGCGGACTCCTACGAGCAGTACTTC	CATSGLADSYEQYF
TRBV18	TRBJ2-7	-	TGTGCCAGCTCACGGGGGGGGACAGGTACGACAAACTACGAGCAGTACTTC	CASSRGGTGTTNYEQYF
TRBV7-6	TRBJ2-7	TRBD2	TGTGCCAGCAGCTCCGCTCTAGCGGGAGGTCTCCCCTACGAGCAGTACTTC	CASSSALAGGLPYEQYF
TRBV5-5	TRBJ2-7	TRBD2	TGTGCCAGCAGCTTGGTACCTAGCGGGGTCTACGAGCAGTACTTC	CASSLVPSGVYEQYF
TRBV7-7	TRBJ2-5	-	TGTGCTAGCAGCTTGTCAGGGGTCGGAGAGACCCAGTACTTC	CASSLSGVGETQYF
TRBV7-6	TRBJ2-1	TRBD2	TGTGCCAGCAGCTCGACACGGACTAGCGGGGACAATGAGCAGTTCTTC	CASSSTRTSGDNEQFF
TRBV19	TRBJ2-5	-	TGTGCCAGTAGTATGGGAACAGGGGGGGTAGAGACCCAGTACTTC	CASSMGTGGVETQYF
TRBV14	TRBJ1-4	-	TGTGCCAGCAGCCAAGATGGTGCGGGATCGGGTGAAAAACTGTTTTTT	CASSQDGAGSGEKLFF